One and the same sample provided the 23 T cell receptor beta chains below, sequenced in a study of memory CD4+ T cells and cytomegalovirus serostatus. Measured with immunoSEQ multiplex PCR; TCRdb has only the in-frame clones, and not every one. The data contain approximately 53,000 clones, under 80% of them singletons. The sort gate was single viable CD3+CD4+CD8-CD45RO+ cells for memory CD4+ T cells. Sequencing was performed on memory CD4+ T cells from blood. Every receptor here comes from an adult in good health and CMV-seronegative.

CDR3 protein: CASSQGEGSGANVLTF. CDR3 DNA: TGCGCCAGCAGCCAAGGAGAGGGCTCTGGGGCCAACGTCCTGACTTTC. The chain couples TRBV4-1 to TRBJ2-6, with D maybe TRBD2 (5 bases). CDR3 length: 16 amino acids. The germline V gene encodes CDR1 MGHRA and CDR2 YSYEKL. The V end lost 1 base, the J end lost 0 bases, and 7 bases lay between the germline ends.

This clone was observed a handful of times. J is TRBJ2-5 and V is TRBV14, with 10 positions matching TRBD2. From germline, CDR1 is SGHDN and CDR2 FVKESK. After removal of 4 bases from V and 5 bases from J, the junction contained 13 bases not matched to a gene. The CDR3 totals 17 residues. In DNA form, the CDR3 reads TGTGCCAGCAGCCGACCGGGGGCTAGCGGGAGTCGGGAGACCCAGTACTTC. Translating it yields CASSRPGASGSRETQYF.

This chain joins TRBV28 and TRBJ1-1; D possibly corresponds to TRBD1 (5 bases). This CDR3 has 14 amino acids. The germline V and J ends were trimmed by 4 bases and 4 bases, with 13 bases remaining between them. CDR1 is MDHEN, CDR2 SYDVKM, per germline. The DNA for the CDR3 is TGTGCCAGCAGTTCGAGTTCTGGGGGCACTGAAGCTTTCTTT. This encodes CASSSSSGGTEAFF.

This chain links TRBV5-6 with TRBJ2-2, with 9 bases matching TRBD2. V dropped 1 base and J dropped 8; count of bases not matched to a gene: 9. Germline assignment: CDR1 SGHDT and CDR2 YYEEEE. This CDR3 spans 16 amino acids. The CDR3 region has the DNA TGTGCCAGCAGCTTGATGGGGACTAGCCATTTGGGGGAGCTGTTTTTT. The encoded protein is CASSLMGTSHLGELFF.

The rearrangement joins TRBV27 to TRBJ1-2, with D perhaps TRBD1 (6 bases). Germline V lookup: CDR1 MNHEY, CDR2 SMNVEV (reference sequence). Trimming stripped 2 bases from V and 5 bases from J, with 15 bases between. This CDR3 contains 15 residues. The CDR3 DNA follows: TGTGCCAGCAGTTTAGTGATTGGGGGGGCGTATGGCTACACCTTC. Encoded protein: CASSLVIGGAYGYTF.

The rearrangement links TRBV29-1 to TRBJ2-1, with 13 bases identical to TRBD2. Trimming cost V 4 bases and J 12 bases; bases outside gene matches: 6. This CDR3 comprises 13 residues. The germline V gene has CDR1 SQVTM and CDR2 ANQGSEA. CDR3 sequence (DNA): TGCAGCGTTGGGACTAGCGGGAGACTAGTGCAGTTCTTC. It yields the protein CSVGTSGRLVQFF.

The chain has TRBV5-1 and TRBJ2-1; weak D call: TRBD1 (5 bases). The CDR3 loop spans 17 amino acids. Germline V gives CDR1 SGHRS, CDR2 YFSETQ. V lost 0 bases to trimming and J lost 5 bases, with 18 bases between them. CDR3 bases: TGCGCCAGCAGCTTGGAAGGTCGACCCAGGGCCAACAATGAGCAGTTCTTC. Translating gives CASSLEGRPRANNEQFF.

The chain joins TRBV11-2 to TRBJ2-7; TRBD2 agrees at 7 bases. The CDR3 extends over 15 amino acids. CDR1 and CDR2 from the germline V gene are SGHAT and FQNNGV. V lost 0 bases to trimming and J lost 2 bases; unmatched junction nucleotides: 4. In DNA, the CDR3 is TGTGCCAGCAGCTTAGAGCTAGCGGTCCCCTACGAGCAGTACTTC. Protein product: CASSLELAVPYEQYF.

Only a few counts were recorded for this clone. The chain uses TRBV7-8 and TRBJ2-7; maybe TRBD2 (6 bases). Germline CDR1 SGHVS, CDR2 FQNEAQ. V was clipped by 1 base and J by 5 bases, with 15 bases between them. CDR3 size: 15 residues. CDR3 coding DNA: TGTGCCAGCAGCTTAGTCGTCCAGGGCGGGAACGAGCAGTACTTC. Translating it yields CASSLVVQGGNEQYF.

The V call is TRBV6-5, the J call TRBJ2-5; 12 bases agree with TRBD2. This CDR3 contains 15 residues. J was trimmed by 7 bases and V by 7 bases; bases with no gene match: 10. Germline CDR1 is MNHEY and CDR2 is SVGAGI. CDR3 DNA: TGTGCCAGCACCGAAAGACTAGCGGGAGTAGGGACCCAGTACTTC. Translated, it gives CASTERLAGVGTQYF.

The genes are TRBV19 and TRBJ2-3; D uncertain. Germline CDR1 LNHDA, CDR2 SQIVND (reference sequence). The V gene lost 3 bases and the J gene lost 4 bases, with 11 bases spanning the gap. This CDR3 spans 14 amino acids. CDR3: CASSMGRPADTQYF. The DNA of the CDR3 is TGTGCCAGTAGTATGGGTCGGCCCGCAGATACGCAGTATTTT.

This clone appeared once. This sequence joins TRBV10-3 and TRBJ2-7; the D gene is possibly TRBD1 (5 bases). The CDR3 has 12 amino acids. V was pared by 6 bases and J by 4 bases, with 10 bases between. From germline, CDR1 is ENHRY and CDR2 SYGVKD. The CDR3, as DNA: TGTGCCATCAGGATCGGACAATACGAGCAGTACTTC. Its translation is CAIRIGQYEQYF.

The chain links TRBV2 to TRBJ1-4, with D hard to call. The CDR3 is 14 residues long. The V end lost 2 bases, the J end lost 3 bases, and 7 bases lay between the germline ends. Germline lookup yields CDR1 SNHLY and CDR2 FYNNEI. For the CDR3, the DNA is TGTGCCAGCAGTGAACAGCTTGCTAATGAAAAACTGTTTTTT. Its protein is CASSEQLANEKLFF.

The chain joins TRBV30 to TRBJ2-1, with D maybe TRBD2 (6 bases). Germline CDR1 is GTSNPN and CDR2 is SVGIG (reference sequence). Trimming pared 3 bases from V and 10 bases from J, leaving 10 bases between. The CDR3 has 11 residues. CDR3 in amino acids: CAWRGDSEQFF. Written as DNA, the CDR3 is TGTGCCTGGAGGGGGGACTCCGAGCAGTTCTTC.

The chain recombines TRBV11-3 with TRBJ2-1; 9 positions agree with TRBD2. The junction had 4 bases not matched to a gene; V was cut back by 9 bases and J by 4 bases. This CDR3 has 13 residues. Germline V gene lookup returns CDR1 SGHNT and CDR2 YENEEA. As DNA, the CDR3 is TGTGCCAGTTCCAGCGGGAGGTACAATGAGCAGTTCTTC. Its protein product is CASSSGRYNEQFF.

The chain recombines TRBV19 with TRBJ2-3; no clear D gene. CDR3 length: 13 amino acids. Germline V gives CDR1 LNHDA, CDR2 SQIVND (reference sequence). V dropped 1 base and J dropped 6 bases, with 8 bases sitting between them. Here the CDR3 reads CASSIATPDTQYF. The CDR3 DNA reads as TGTGCCAGTAGTATAGCGACCCCTGATACGCAGTATTTT. The full variable domain, rest sourced from reference TRBV19 and TRBJ2-3, is DGGITQSPKYLFRKEGQNVTLSCEQNLNHDAMYWYRQDPGQGLRLIYYSQIVNDFQKGDIAEGYSVSREKKESFPLTVTSAQKNPTAFYLCASSIATPDTQYFGPGTRLTVL.

The chain combines TRBV7-8 with TRBJ1-2; 11 nucleotides match TRBD1. CDR3 length: 13 residues. Germline V CDR1 and CDR2: SGHVS, FQNEAQ. After removal of 4 bases from V and 8 bases from J, the junction contained 3 bases not matched to a gene. CDR3 bases: TGTGCCAGCAGCTGGACAGGGGGCGCGGGCTACACCTTC. This encodes CASSWTGGAGYTF.

This chain's CDR3 is CASSRNLGFADTQYF. The DNA for the CDR3 is TGTGCCAGCAGCCGTAACCTAGGGTTCGCAGATACGCAGTATTTT. The rearrangement links TRBV7-6 to TRBJ2-3, with unresolved D. Deletions cut 5 bases from V and 4 bases from J, with 16 bases between. CDR3 length: 15 residues. Germline V lookup: CDR1 SGHVS, CDR2 FNYEAQ.

This chain connects TRBV6-5 to TRBJ2-7, with TRBD2 identical over 7 bases. This CDR3 contains 14 residues. J gave up 6 bases and V 7 bases, and 12 bases lay outside the gene matches. The germline gives CDR1 MNHEY, CDR2 SVGAGI. Here the CDR3 reads CASTKPGGDGEQYF. In nucleotides, the CDR3 is TGTGCCAGCACCAAGCCGGGAGGCGACGGCGAGCAGTACTTC.

This sequence joins TRBV9 and TRBJ2-3; 8 bases agree with TRBD2. The CDR3 has 16 amino acids. Trimming took 4 bases from V and 2 from J; bases not matched to a gene: 9. Germline values: CDR1 SGDLS, CDR2 YYNGEE. The CDR3 here is CASSPRLATDTDTQYF. Written as DNA, the CDR3 is TGTGCCAGCAGCCCCCGACTAGCGACGGACACAGATACGCAGTATTTT.

This clone has a single count. The chain recombines TRBV14 with TRBJ2-5; D is perhaps TRBD2 (7 bases). CDR3 length: 13 amino acids. V gave up 4 bases and J gave up 10 bases, with 16 bases separating them. Germline V gene data show CDR1 as SGHDN and CDR2 as FVKESK. CDR3 in amino acids: CASSRGGAPNQYF. CDR3 nucleotides: TGTGCCAGCAGCCGTGGGGGGGCTCCGAACCAGTACTTC.

This clone is termed medium-sized. V is TRBV18 and J is TRBJ2-7, with a weak D call TRBD1 (6 bases). Germline CDR1 reads KGHSH; CDR2 reads LQKENI. V was cut by 6 bases and J by 3 bases, with 12 bases left in between. The CDR3 loop spans 13 amino acids. CDR3 bases: TGTGCCAGCTCGGAGACACAGGGCTACGAGCAGTACTTC. This sequence encodes CASSETQGYEQYF.

The chain links TRBV27 to TRBJ2-3; D perhaps matches TRBD1 (5 bases). The CDR3 length is 15 residues. V shed 3 bases and J shed 1 base, with 11 bases lying between them. Germline CDR1 and CDR2: MNHEY and SMNVEV (reference sequence). The CDR3 sequence: CASSLTDPRTDTQYF. The CDR3 DNA reads TGTGCCAGCAGTTTGACAGACCCCCGCACAGATACGCAGTATTTT.